This entry lists 14 T cell receptor beta chains sequenced from one sample in a study of blood T cell repertoires in COVID-19. This table comes from immunoSEQ multiplex PCR, and its TCRdb copy is limited to in-frame clones, with some not included. The data hold around 220,000 clones, with approximately 80% observed a single time. The sample comprised peripheral blood. These receptors were taken from a man younger than 45 with active or convalescent COVID-19.

V gene TRBV9 combines with J gene TRBJ2-3; tentative D call: TRBD2 (6 bases). The CDR3 spans 14 residues. Trimming pared 0 bases from V and 4 bases from J, leaving 9 bases between. Germline values: CDR1 SGDLS, CDR2 YYNGEE. The CDR3 sequence: CASSVGRDADTQYF. Written as DNA, the CDR3 is TGTGCCAGCAGCGTAGGGAGGGATGCAGATACGCAGTATTTT.

The rearrangement joins TRBV5-1 to TRBJ1-5, with D perhaps TRBD1 (5 bases). This CDR3 has 14 residues. Trimming left V 4 bases short and J 0 bases short, with 8 bases between. CDR1 and CDR2 (germline): SGHRS, YFSETQ. The CDR3 nucleotides read TGCGCCAGCAGCCCCGGACATAGCAATCAGCCCCAGCATTTT. Residues: CASSPGHSNQPQHF.

V and J are TRBV19 and TRBJ1-1; no reliable D call. The CDR3 is 14 residues long. The germline CDR1 and CDR2 sequences are LNHDA and SQIVND (reference sequence). The V end lost 3 bases, the J end lost 0 bases, and 8 bases lay between the germline ends. CDR3 sequence reads: CASSMGSMNTEAFF. Written as DNA, the CDR3 is TGTGCCAGTAGTATGGGCAGCATGAACACTGAAGCTTTCTTT. Full variable domain (missing parts from reference TRBV19 and TRBJ1-1): DGGITQSPKYLFRKEGQNVTLSCEQNLNHDAMYWYRQDPGQGLRLIYYSQIVNDFQKGDIAEGYSVSREKKESFPLTVTSAQKNPTAFYLCASSMGSMNTEAFFGQGTRLTVV.

The chain is built from TRBV7-2 and TRBJ2-3; 9 bases align to TRBD2. The CDR3 extends over 17 amino acids. J was trimmed by 0 bases and V by 4 bases; bases with no gene match: 8. CDR1 is SGHTA and CDR2 is FQGNSA in the germline V gene. The CDR3 loop is CASSSEAGGVSTDTQYF. Written as DNA, the CDR3 is TGTGCCAGCAGCTCCGAAGCGGGAGGAGTTAGCACAGATACGCAGTATTTT.

This sequence joins TRBV6-5 and TRBJ1-6, with D tentatively TRBD1 (5 bases). V dropped 4 bases and J dropped 8 bases, with 15 bases sitting between them. Germline CDR1 MNHEY, CDR2 SVGAGI. The CDR3 sequence is 15 residues long. The CDR3 is CASSSLGGYDSPLHF. The CDR3 DNA reads as TGTGCCAGCAGTTCTCTGGGGGGATATGATTCACCCCTCCACTTT.

V and J are TRBV5-5 and TRBJ2-3, with 8 nucleotides matching TRBD2. After removal of 3 bases from V and 0 bases from J, the junction contained 6 bases not matched to a gene. Germline values: CDR1 SGHKS, CDR2 YYEKEE (reference sequence). The CDR3 sequence is 16 residues long. For the CDR3, the DNA is TGTGCCAGCAGCTCTTGGACTAGCCCTAGCACAGATACGCAGTATTTT. Protein product: CASSSWTSPSTDTQYF. Supplemented by reference TRBV5-5 and TRBJ2-3, the full variable domain reads DAGVTQSPTHLIKTRGQQVTLRCSPISGHKSVSWYQQVLGQGPQFIFQYYEKEERGRGNFPDRFSARQFPNYSSELNVNALLLGDSALYLCASSSWTSPSTDTQYFGPGTRLTVL.

This chain uses TRBV5-1 with TRBJ1-6, with 9 bases aligning to TRBD1. This CDR3 contains 16 residues. CDR1 and CDR2 (germline): SGHRS, YFSETQ. V lost 4 bases, J lost 6 bases, and 8 bases stayed unmatched. The CDR3 region has the DNA TGCGCCAGCAGCCCCACGGGACAGGGTTTTAATTCACCCCTCCACTTT. Protein sequence: CASSPTGQGFNSPLHF.

This chain connects TRBV10-2 to TRBJ1-3; D is perhaps TRBD1 (5 bases). Germline CDR1 and CDR2: WSHSY and SAAADI. V lost 11 bases and J lost 3, with 8 bases in between. This CDR3 is built from 11 residues. CDR3 in DNA: TGCGCCGGGGGGGGTGGAAACACCATATATTTT. Translating it yields CAGGGGNTIYF.

V is TRBV6-6 and J is TRBJ1-1; D is undetermined. This CDR3 is 12 amino acids long. The V end lost 2 bases, the J end lost 10 bases, and 11 bases lay between the germline ends. Germline V CDR1 and CDR2: MNHNY, SVGAGI (reference sequence). The CDR3 loop is CASSYGRGVAFF. The DNA for the CDR3 is TGTGCCAGCAGTTACGGACGCGGGGTAGCTTTCTTT.

The chain has TRBV29-1 and TRBJ2-3, with TRBD2 identical over 8 bases. The V gene end was trimmed by 3 bases and the J gene end by 2 bases; junction bases not matched to a gene: 4. Germline CDR1 is SQVTM and CDR2 is ANQGSEA. This CDR3 has 14 residues. CDR3 DNA: TGCAGCGTTGAGGCGGGGGGACACACAGATACGCAGTATTTT. Translation: CSVEAGGHTDTQYF.

This clone was recorded once. The chain combines TRBV9 with TRBJ2-3, with 10 bases matching TRBD2. The CDR3 consists of 14 residues. Germline loops: CDR1 SGDLS, CDR2 YYNGEE. V trimming: 0 bases; J trimming: 6 bases; junction bases outside the gene matches: 1. CDR3 residues: CASSVASGSDTQYF. The CDR3 region has the DNA TGTGCCAGCAGCGTAGCTAGCGGGAGCGATACGCAGTATTTT.

The chain is built from TRBV5-8 and TRBJ1-1, with D uncertain. The V gene lost 4 bases and the J gene lost 1 base, with 8 bases spanning the gap. The CDR3 is 13 amino acids. Germline V lookup: CDR1 SGHTS, CDR2 YDEGEE. The CDR3 loop reads CASSQTPNTEAFF. The CDR3 nucleotides are TGTGCCAGCAGCCAAACACCGAACACTGAAGCTTTCTTT. Filled out from reference TRBV5-8 and TRBJ1-1, the complete variable domain reads EAGVTQSPTHLIKTRGQQATLRCSPISGHTSVYWYQQALGLGLQFLLWYDEGEERNRGNFPPRFSGRQFPNYSSELNVNALELEDSALYLCASSQTPNTEAFFGQGTRLTVV.

This chain joins TRBV7-8 and TRBJ1-5; 10 bases are shared with TRBD1. V lost 1 base and J lost 5; bases outside the gene matches: 14. This CDR3 contains 19 residues. Per germline, CDR1 SGHVS and CDR2 FQNEAQ. The CDR3 bases are TGTGCCAGCAGCTTAGTTGACCGCTCCGGGACAGGGGTACATCAGCCCCAGCATTTT. Its protein is CASSLVDRSGTGVHQPQHF. Combining the CDR3 with reference TRBV7-8 and TRBJ1-5 gives the whole variable domain GAGVSQSPRYKVAKRGQDVALRCDPISGHVSLFWYQQALGQGPEFLTYFQNEAQLDKSGLPSDRFFAERPEGSVSTLKIQRTQQEDSAVYLCASSLVDRSGTGVHQPQHFGDGTRLSIL.

This CDR3 is CASRAAEKLFF. In DNA form, the CDR3 reads TGCGCCAGCAGGGCGGCCGAAAAACTGTTTTTT. V gene TRBV5-1 combines with J gene TRBJ1-4; unclear D gene. The V end lost 5 bases, the J end lost 8 bases, and 7 bases lay between the germline ends. Germline-derived CDR1 and CDR2 are SGHRS and YFSETQ. The CDR3 loop spans 11 amino acids.